These 17 T cell receptor beta chains originate from one sample sequenced in a study of CD8+ T cells in alopecia areata. In each case, RNA was isolated and then reverse transcribed into cDNA as the sequencing template. Profiled with immunoSEQ multiplex PCR; TCRdb holds only in-frame clones, not every one. This sample yields 80,000 to 100,000 clones, of which roughly 40% are seen a single time; more than 15% belongs to the top ten. The treatment denotes: oral pan-JAK inhibitor, 5-10 mg twice daily. Sequencing was performed on CD8+ T cells sorted from blood, taken at week 24, from a patient treated with tofacitinib. The origin of the receptors is a human donor with alopecia areata.

The chain has TRBV10-2 and TRBJ2-7, with D perhaps TRBD1 (5 bases). V shed 3 bases and J shed 2 bases, with 11 bases lying between them. Germline loops: CDR1 WSHSY, CDR2 SAAADI. The CDR3 runs to 14 residues. The CDR3 DNA reads as TGCGCCAGCAGTGATGGGGCCCGTCCCTACGAGCAGTACTTC. It codes for CASSDGARPYEQYF.

Only a few counts were recorded for this clone. V and J are TRBV28 and TRBJ2-1, with TRBD2 identical over 8 bases. CDR1 is MDHEN and CDR2 is SYDVKM in the germline V gene. The CDR3 is made up of 15 amino acids. V shed 5 bases, J shed 3 bases, and the junction held 6 bases outside the gene matches. CDR3 sequence (DNA): TGTGCCAGCAGTCTCAAGCGGGGGTTCTACAATGAGCAGTTCTTC. This encodes CASSLKRGFYNEQFF.

The chain couples TRBV29-1 to TRBJ2-3; 7 positions agree with TRBD2. Trimming cost V 8 bases and J 4 bases; bases outside gene matches: 9. Germline V gives CDR1 SQVTM, CDR2 ANQGSEA. The CDR3 extends over 13 amino acids. The CDR3 spells CSPSGGESDTQYF. Here the CDR3 DNA reads TGCAGCCCATCTGGGGGGGAGTCAGATACGCAGTATTTT.

This clone was recorded a few times. V and J are TRBV27 and TRBJ2-1; D possibly corresponds to TRBD2 (5 bases). The CDR3 runs to 13 residues. V was cut by 2 bases and J by 6 bases, with 8 bases left in between. Germline CDR1 MNHEY, CDR2 SMNVEV (reference sequence). The DNA for the CDR3 is TGTGCCAGCAGTTTAACGAGGGTCAATGAGCAGTTCTTC. Protein product: CASSLTRVNEQFF.

V usage is TRBV4-1 and J usage is TRBJ2-2; possible D gene TRBD1, 5 bases. Germline CDR1 MGHRA, CDR2 YSYEKL. The V and J ends lost 7 bases and 0 bases respectively, with 15 bases between them. The CDR3 extends over 16 amino acids. The CDR3 spells CASTRVWGANTGELFF. CDR3 coding DNA: TGCGCCAGCACCAGGGTATGGGGCGCGAACACCGGGGAGCTGTTTTTT.

The chain couples TRBV9 to TRBJ2-5; 11 bases line up with TRBD2. The CDR3 spans 16 residues. Germline V CDR1 and CDR2: SGDLS, YYNGEE. Trimming removed 0 bases from V and 5 bases from J; junction bases left unmatched: 6. Here the CDR3 DNA reads TGTGCCAGCAGCGTAGAGCCACTAGCGGGAGCGGAGACCCAGTACTTC. It codes for CASSVEPLAGAETQYF.

The chain has TRBV18 and TRBJ1-2, with D perhaps TRBD1 (6 bases). The CDR3 has 15 residues. CDR1 KGHSH and CDR2 LQKENI come from the germline V gene. The V gene lost 3 bases and the J gene lost 3 bases, with 14 bases spanning the gap. CDR3 sequence (DNA): TGTGCCAGCTCACCGGCGGGGGCAGGGGACTATGGCTACACCTTC. Translated, it gives CASSPAGAGDYGYTF.

This sequence joins TRBV11-2 and TRBJ2-2, with 10 bases matching TRBD2. The length of the CDR3 is 14 residues. The germline CDR1 and CDR2 sequences are SGHAT and FQNNGV. The ends lost 5 bases at V and 7 bases at J; junction bases unmatched: 4. The CDR3 loop reads CASSKAGGNGELFF. CDR3 nucleotide sequence: TGTGCCAGCAGCAAAGCGGGAGGGAACGGGGAGCTGTTTTTT. The complete variable domain, with remaining parts taken from reference TRBV11-2 and TRBJ2-2, reads EAGVAQSPRYKIIEKRQSVAFWCNPISGHATLYWYQQILGQGPKLLIQFQNNGVVDDSQLPKDRFSAERLKGVDSTLKIQPAKLEDSAVYLCASSKAGGNGELFFGEGSRLTVL.

This clone was seen a few times. The junction differs from germline at one of its ends, possibly a read error. The chain carries TRBV27 and TRBJ1-1, with 8 bases aligning to TRBD1. Germline-derived CDR1 and CDR2 are MNHEY and SMNVEV (reference sequence). This CDR3 is built from 15 residues. CDR3 DNA sequence: TGTGCCAGCACTCACAGGGGGGAGGTGAATACTGAAGCTTTCTTT. Encoded protein: CASTHRGEVNTEAFF.

J is TRBJ1-5 and V is TRBV19, with 7 bases aligning to TRBD1. The CDR3 runs 16 residues. CDR1 and CDR2 (germline): LNHDA, SQIVND (reference sequence). V dropped 2 bases and J dropped 5; count of bases not matched to a gene: 9. The CDR3 sequence: CASSISRDRRDQPQHF. The CDR3 bases are TGTGCCAGTAGTATAAGTAGGGACAGAAGGGATCAGCCCCAGCATTTT.

This clone was seen at least ten times. The V gene is TRBV18, the J gene TRBJ2-5; D is possibly TRBD1 or TRBD2 (5 bases each). Germline-derived CDR1 and CDR2 are KGHSH and LQKENI. The CDR3 sequence is 17 residues long. The germline V and J ends were trimmed by 0 bases and 1 base, with 15 bases remaining between them. DNA of the CDR3: TGTGCCAGCTCACCACCCGGGACCTATGTAGGCCAAGAGACCCAGTACTTC. The encoded protein is CASSPPGTYVGQETQYF.

The J gene is TRBJ2-7, the V gene TRBV2; D perhaps matches TRBD2 (6 bases). CDR3 length: 14 amino acids. Trimming stripped 5 bases from V and 7 bases from J, with 18 bases between. Looked up from germline, CDR1 is SNHLY and CDR2 is FYNNEI. CDR3 amino acids: CASSPSPGGGEQYF. CDR3 DNA sequence: TGTGCCAGCAGTCCCAGCCCTGGGGGAGGAGAGCAGTACTTC.

The gene calls are TRBV30 and TRBJ2-2; tentative D call: TRBD1 (6 bases). This CDR3 has 14 residues. V lost 8 bases, J lost 6 bases, and 19 bases lay in between. CDR1 is GTSNPN, CDR2 SVGIG, per germline (reference sequence). CDR3: CARDGRTAAGELFF. CDR3 nucleotide sequence: TGTGCCCGGGATGGAAGGACAGCCGCCGGGGAGCTGTTTTTT.

The CDR3: CASSLVSVLETQYF. The CDR3 DNA reads TGTGCCAGCAGCTTAGTCTCGGTTTTGGAGACCCAGTACTTC. The genes are TRBV7-9 and TRBJ2-5; no clear D gene. Germline assignment: CDR1 SEHNR and CDR2 FQNEAQ (reference sequence). V lost 1 base and J 5 bases, leaving 11 bases between the germline ends. CDR3 length equals 14 residues. The variable domain in full, with the rest retrieved from reference TRBV7-9 and TRBJ2-5, is DTGVSQNPRHKITKRGQNVTFRCDPISEHNRLYWYRQTLGQGPEFLTYFQNEAQLEKSRLLSDRFSAERPKGSFSTLEIQRTEQGDSAMYLCASSLVSVLETQYFGPGTRLLVL.

A few counts support this clone. The rearrangement links TRBV5-1 to TRBJ1-5; D ambiguous. With 4 bases removed from V and 2 bases from J, the gap between germline ends came to 10 bases. There are 14 residues in the CDR3. Looked up from germline, CDR1 is SGHRS and CDR2 is YFSETQ. DNA for the CDR3: TGCGCCAGCAGCCCGACCGGCGGCAATCAGCCCCAGCATTTT. The encoded protein is CASSPTGGNQPQHF.

The table lists this clone with a few counts. The J gene is TRBJ2-1, the V gene TRBV4-3; the D is unclear. Trimming stripped 2 bases from V and 5 bases from J, with 7 bases between. Per the germline V gene, CDR1 is LGHNA and CDR2 is YSLEER. The CDR3 consists of 13 residues. The CDR3 nucleotides are TGCGCCAGCAGCCAATACATGGACAATGAGCAGTTCTTC. It yields the protein CASSQYMDNEQFF.

The rearrangement joins TRBV9 to TRBJ2-2, with a weak D call TRBD1 (6 bases). V was cut by 2 bases and J by 4 bases, with 15 bases left in between. CDR1 is SGDLS and CDR2 is YYNGEE in the germline V gene. The CDR3 covers 16 residues. CDR3 bases: TGTGCCAGCAGCGTCCGCACCCAGGGGTCCACCGGGGAGCTGTTTTTT. Its translation: CASSVRTQGSTGELFF.